One T cell receptor beta chain is described in this entry. This clonotype was observed a handful of times. Its specific antigen is unknown. Base qualities were left out, and no much larger clone turns up one base away. Its CDR3 holds 16 amino acids, cysteine through phenylalanine. CDR3 DNA is the only sequence kept; it has 48 bases, read in frame from the first base. The junction shows trimming of 2 bases on V and 5 bases on J, plus 16 bases between the germline ends. From a lookup of the germline V gene, CDR1 and CDR2 are SGHRS and YFSETQ. Receptors were amplified or captured by RT-PCR. For sequencing, an Illumina HiSeq 2500 was employed. TCRdb's own reprocessing of the public reads used fastp at Q25 and MiXCR and kept productive beta chains. Every distinct CDR3 protein forms one entry, paired with its most common genes and DNA. The sample contains under 750,000 distinct CDR3 sequences, about 11% of them found a single time. The ten largest account for roughly 10% of the sample.

This record belongs to a study of response to subunit inactivated influenza vaccine (dated by TCRdb to the late 2010s). Regarding the research as a whole: Deep quantitative T cell receptor repertoire profiling was used in the study to track responses to a trivalent subunit inactivated influenza vaccine.

The paper's findings and limits, for the study overall: The authors suggested that each seasonal influenza vaccination may recruit only a limited number of new T cells.

Sequenced material: PBMCs from blood, taken on the day of vaccination. The chain is assembled from TRBV5-1 and TRBJ2-2; a tentative D call is TRBD2 (7 bases match). The sequence was collected from a man aged 50-59 years who received an inactivated influenza vaccine. Donor details come from another sample of the same person, matched by shared clones. The DNA sequence follows: TGCGCCAGCAGCTTTTCGGGGGGCCTGTGGACCGGGGAGCTGTTTTTT. This gives the protein CASSFSGGLWTGELFF.